The clone carrying this TCR beta chain came up many times. Its target is not known. This sample is part of a study of beta chain features in type 1 diabetes. Study in general: Cell yields, age and gender were similar between patients and healthy donors. Regarding the study as a whole: All four CD4+ subsets of Type 1 diabetes patients contained TCRB CDR3s that were moderately but significantly shorter. There were fewer insertions and more deletions at the VDJ junctions of type 1 diabetes patients.

Germline V gives CDR1 SQVTM, CDR2 ANQGSEA. This CDR3 has 13 amino acids. Losses at the gene ends were 4 bases for V and 1 base for J; bases not matched to a gene: 0. The investigators reverse transcribed all of the isolated RNA, so they sequenced expressed TCRB transcripts. Here immunoSEQ multiplex PCR was the method, and the copy in TCRdb shows in-frame clones only, minus some. The sample lists 120,000 to 150,000 clones, about 12% occurring once. The chain couples TRBV29-1 to TRBJ1-2, with 10 bases lining up with TRBD1. The clonotype comes from a man aged 18 to 35 with type 1 diabetes. Sequenced material: central memory CD4+ T cells from blood. CDR3 in amino acids: CSVGTGGNYGYTF. CDR3 bases: TGCAGCGTTGGGACAGGGGGTAACTATGGCTACACCTTC.